One and the same sample provided the 6 T cell receptor beta chains below, sequenced in a study of T cell responses to AZD1222 COVID-19 vaccine. Sequencing used immunoSEQ multiplex PCR; TCRdb keeps in-frame clones, though not all of them. Of 60,000 to 100,000 clones listed, just over 90% are singletons. Sequenced here: peripheral blood, sampled on day 0 of MenACWY control vaccination. The receptors shown here come from an adult in good health.

V gene TRBV20-1 combines with J gene TRBJ2-1; D is unresolved. Trimming stripped 5 bases from V and 8 bases from J, with 10 bases between. The CDR3 runs 11 residues. Per germline, CDR1 DFQATT and CDR2 SNEGSKA (reference sequence). The CDR3 DNA reads as TGCAGTGCTCCACGGTGGGATGAGCAGTTCTTC. Protein: CSAPRWDEQFF.

The chain couples TRBV19 to TRBJ1-5; no clear D gene. Per germline, CDR1 LNHDA and CDR2 SQIVND (reference sequence). V dropped 3 bases and J dropped 4 bases, with 7 bases sitting between them. This CDR3 has 13 residues. For the CDR3, the DNA is TGTGCCAGTAGTATCGCCGAAAATCAGCCCCAGCATTTT. Amino acids: CASSIAENQPQHF.

This CDR3 is CASSLGDNQPQHF. Written as DNA, the CDR3 is TGTGCCAGCAGCTTAGGTGATAATCAGCCCCAGCATTTT. The chain is built from TRBV7-6 and TRBJ1-5; unclear D gene. Germline CDR1 reads SGHVS; CDR2 reads FNYEAQ. The CDR3 spans 13 residues. The V end was cut by 1 base, the J end by 4 bases, with 5 bases between.

The J gene is TRBJ2-3, the V gene TRBV18; the D gene could be TRBD1 or TRBD2 (5 bases each). This CDR3 region has 15 residues. The germline gives CDR1 KGHSH, CDR2 LQKENI. The V end lost 6 bases, the J end lost 2 bases, and 15 bases lay between the germline ends. The CDR3 protein is CASSYGATITDTQYF. Here the CDR3 DNA reads TGTGCCAGCTCCTACGGGGCAACCATCACAGATACGCAGTATTTT. The full variable domain, with the rest looked up from reference TRBV18 and TRBJ2-3, is NAGVMQNPRHLVRRRGQEARLRCSPMKGHSHVYWYRQLPEEGLKFMVYLQKENIIDESGMPKERFSAEFPKEGPSILRIQQVVRGDSAAYFCASSYGATITDTQYFGPGTRLTVL.

The V gene is TRBV29-1, the J gene TRBJ1-4; no firm D call. The CDR3 consists of 12 residues. CDR1 is SQVTM and CDR2 is ANQGSEA in the germline V gene. Trimming took off 1 base at V and 10 bases at J, with 10 bases between the two ends. The CDR3 nucleotides read TGCAGCGTTGAAGTAACTGCGGGAAAACTGTTTTTT. It translates to CSVEVTAGKLFF.

V gene TRBV11-2 combines with J gene TRBJ2-4; 8 nucleotides align to TRBD1. Losses at the gene ends were 5 bases for V and 7 bases for J; bases not matched to a gene: 4. Germline V gene lookup returns CDR1 SGHAT and CDR2 FQNNGV. CDR3 size: 13 residues. DNA for the CDR3: TGTGCCAGCAGCGGGGACAGGTCGAACATTCAGTACTTC. Protein sequence: CASSGDRSNIQYF.